This entry concerns a single T cell receptor beta chain. The junction differs from germline at one of its ends, possibly a read error. These data come from a study of blood T cell repertoires in COVID-19. This table comes from immunoSEQ multiplex PCR, and its TCRdb copy is limited to in-frame clones, with some not included. This table holds over 95,000 clones, about 85% found once. CDR3 length: 9 residues. Germline CDR1 reads KGHDR; CDR2 reads SFDVKD. The receptor's source is a human donor in a cohort sampled during active COVID-19. The chain has TRBV24-1 and TRBJ2-5; D remains ambiguous. The specimen sequenced was peripheral blood. The DNA for the CDR3 is TGTGCCACCAGTGATGCCAGTGACTTC. Translation gives CATSDASDF.